This T cell receptor (beta chain) was retrieved from a study of CD8+ T cells in alopecia areata. Whole-study context: It was 6 to 18 months of tofacitinib, and then there were 6 months off drug. Study-level results: Numerous expanded lesional clones remained in scalp and blood during tofacitinib. A single nonresponder leaves the baseline CD8+ expansion link to response uncertain.

Notes on this clone: Its antigen remains unidentified.

The treatment is: oral pan-JAK inhibitor, 5-10 mg twice daily. The sorting of PBMCs gave CD4+ and CD8+ T cells. cDNA serving as the sequencing template came from extracted, reverse transcribed RNA. The data were produced by immunoSEQ multiplex PCR, yet TCRdb's version contains in-frame clones alone and is incomplete. The data hold about 140,000 clones, with 86% observed a single time. Germline lookup yields CDR1 MNHEY and CDR2 SVGAGI. The CDR3 loop spans 13 amino acids. V was shortened by 2 bases and J by 2 bases, with 7 bases between the two germline ends. The TCR originated in a human donor with alopecia areata. The chain has TRBV6-5 and TRBJ2-7; D remains ambiguous. Sequencing was performed on CD8+ T cells sorted from blood, taken at week 4, from a patient treated with tofacitinib. Here the CDR3 DNA reads TGTGCCAGCAGTTACGCCGGTACCTACGAGCAGTACTTC. Residues: CASSYAGTYEQYF.